This T cell receptor (beta chain) was obtained from a study of blood T cell repertoires in COVID-19. Study background: Samples representing acute and convalescent COVID-19 were sourced from the United States, Italy and Spain. T cells, B-cell-depleted T cells, or PBMCs supplied cDNA or gDNA.

Per the authors' pipeline: For nucleated cells, counts were estimated from reference gene primer amplification. TCRdb's table, derived via immunoSEQ multiplex PCR, lists solely in-frame clones and lacks some. That table supplies the V and J calls and clone size; D and trimming were determined from the DNA. The sample contains some 150,000 clones, about nine tenths of which appear only once. Germline CDR1 is SGHTA and CDR2 is FQGNSA. The germline V and J ends were trimmed by 1 base and 0 bases, with 13 bases remaining between them. This CDR3 region has 17 residues. The receptor was derived from a man aged 45 to 65 who had recovered from COVID-19. The chain couples TRBV7-2 to TRBJ1-3; D is unresolved. The sequencing sample was made of peripheral blood. CDR3 nucleotide sequence: TGTGCCAGCAGCTTAGGCTCGAGGAGCGTCTCTGGAAACACCATATATTTT. Translated, it gives CASSLGSRSVSGNTIYF.